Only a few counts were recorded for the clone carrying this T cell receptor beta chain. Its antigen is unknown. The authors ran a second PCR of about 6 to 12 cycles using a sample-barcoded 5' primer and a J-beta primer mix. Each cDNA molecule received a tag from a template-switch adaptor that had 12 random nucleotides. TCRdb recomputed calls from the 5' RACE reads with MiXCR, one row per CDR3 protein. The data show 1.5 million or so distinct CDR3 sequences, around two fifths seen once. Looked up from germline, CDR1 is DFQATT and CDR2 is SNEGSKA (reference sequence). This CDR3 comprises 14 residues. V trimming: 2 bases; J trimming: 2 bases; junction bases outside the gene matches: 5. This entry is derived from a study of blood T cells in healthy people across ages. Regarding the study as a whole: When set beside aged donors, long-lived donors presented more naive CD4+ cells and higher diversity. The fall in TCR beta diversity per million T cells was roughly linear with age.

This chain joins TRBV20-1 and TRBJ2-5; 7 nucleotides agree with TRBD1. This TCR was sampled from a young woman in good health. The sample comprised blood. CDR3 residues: CSARPRDRQETQYF. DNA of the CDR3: TGCAGTGCTAGACCCCGGGACAGACAAGAGACCCAGTACTTC.